The clone carrying this T cell receptor beta chain is a singleton in its sample. What it binds is unknown. Researchers made TCR cDNA using 5'RACE template switching, and this step added a universal primer site and UMIs. TCRdb re-derived calls from the 5' RACE reads in MiXCR, one entry per CDR3 protein. The sample contains around 500,000 distinct CDR3 sequences, around a fifth of which appear only once. This record comes from a study of T cells after yellow fever vaccination. Whole-study context: Fractions of low cell number were prepared using SMART-Seq v4 Ultra Low Input.

V was trimmed by 0 bases and J by 6 bases, leaving 9 bases between them. Germline V gene lookup returns CDR1 SGDLS and CDR2 YYNGEE. This CDR3 contains 13 residues. The study's findings and limits: The secondary response showed a weaker magnitude and a faster peak, day 5 versus 15. Once the booster was given, most primary-vaccination clones reappeared, at 95% to 97% for CD4 and more than 85% for CD8.

V and J are TRBV9 and TRBJ1-1; the D is unclear. The source material was PBMCs, sampled roughly 20 days after the first yellow fever vaccination. The origin of this receptor is a man aged 18 to 29 who received the YFV17D yellow fever vaccine. CDR3: CASSVGTGAEAFF. CDR3 sequence (DNA): TGTGCCAGCAGCGTAGGGACCGGGGCTGAAGCTTTCTTT.